This passage covers 14 T cell receptor beta chains from one sample sequenced in a study of CD8+CD57+ T cells in acquired aplastic anemia. Profiling that covered TCR beta VDJ and CDR3 relied on genomic DNA as its template. One entry per CDR3 protein, called by TCRdb with MiXCR from the reads. The table shows more than 200,000 distinct CDR3 sequences, with under 55% occurring only once. The patients chosen for sequencing had shown expansion of CD8+CD57+ cells (detected by flow cytometry). The sequenced sample consisted of sorted CD4+, CD8+, or CD8+CD57+ T cells (not recorded which) from PBMCs. The receptors come from a human donor with aplastic anemia.

The chain recombines TRBV2 with TRBJ1-1; D may be TRBD1 (6 bases). The CDR3 contains 13 residues. CDR1 and CDR2 (germline): SNHLY, FYNNEI. The V gene lost 8 bases and the J gene lost 6 bases, with 16 bases spanning the gap. The DNA of the CDR3 is TGTGCCAGCCGTCCCGGGGGCTGGTCTGAAGCTTTCTTT. It yields the protein CASRPGGWSEAFF.

A few counts support this clonotype. The V and J genes are TRBV18 and TRBJ2-5, with 10 bases fitting TRBD1. CDR1 and CDR2 from the germline V gene are KGHSH and LQKENI. The CDR3 length is 15 residues. After removal of 1 base from V and 4 bases from J, the junction contained 3 bases not matched to a gene. The CDR3 sequence is CASSPLRTGGETQYF. CDR3 sequence (DNA): TGTGCCAGCTCACCACTAAGGACAGGGGGAGAGACCCAGTACTTC. Full variable domain (remainder filled in from reference TRBV18 and TRBJ2-5): NAGVMQNPRHLVRRRGQEARLRCSPMKGHSHVYWYRQLPEEGLKFMVYLQKENIIDESGMPKERFSAEFPKEGPSILRIQQVVRGDSAAYFCASSPLRTGGETQYFGPGTRLLVL.

The gene calls are TRBV2 and TRBJ2-7; 9 bases fit TRBD1. This CDR3 spans 15 amino acids. V was pared by 6 bases and J by 3 bases, with 9 bases of the junction left unmatched. CDR1 and CDR2 from the germline V gene are SNHLY and FYNNEI. The DNA of the CDR3 is TGTGCCAGCAGGGAGATGGGACAGGGATTCTACGAGCAGTACGTC. Protein product: CASREMGQGFYEQYV.

This clonotype was picked up many times. The chain joins TRBV20-1 to TRBJ2-6; no clear D gene. The V end lost 2 bases, the J end lost 1 base, and 15 bases lay between the germline ends. Germline assignment: CDR1 DFQATT and CDR2 SNEGSKA (reference sequence). The CDR3 sequence is 17 residues long. CDR3 in DNA: TGCAGTGCTAGACCCCAGAGGCTTAGGTCTGGGGCCAACGTCCTGACTTTC. It translates to CSARPQRLRSGANVLTF.

The table lists this clonotype with many counts. This chain joins TRBV6-5 and TRBJ2-1; 12 bases agree with TRBD2. The CDR3 totals 16 residues. With V trimmed by 0 bases and J by 5 bases, 2 bases remained unmatched. The V gene's germline CDR1 is MNHEY and CDR2 SVGAGI. CDR3 bases: TGTGCCAGCAGTTACTCGAGGACTAGCGGGGACAATGAGCAGTTCTTC. Protein sequence: CASSYSRTSGDNEQFF.

This clonotype came up many times. The J gene is TRBJ1-1, the V gene TRBV7-9, with 10 bases aligning to TRBD1. Germline V gene lookup returns CDR1 SEHNR and CDR2 FQNEAQ (reference sequence). This CDR3 contains 14 residues. V was pared by 5 bases and J by 3 bases, with 3 bases of the junction left unmatched. CDR3 bases: TGTGCCAGCAGCCCCGGACAGGGGGACACTGAAGCTTTCTTT. This codes for CASSPGQGDTEAFF.

The chain carries TRBV7-9 and TRBJ1-1; no firm D call. Trimming left V 2 bases short and J 4 bases short, with 8 bases between. Germline CDR1 and CDR2: SEHNR and FQNEAQ (reference sequence). The CDR3 sequence is 13 residues long. In DNA, the CDR3 is TGTGCCAGCAGCTTAACGGGGAGCACTGAAGCTTTCTTT. Amino acids: CASSLTGSTEAFF.

V usage is TRBV15 and J usage is TRBJ1-4; maybe TRBD1 (5 bases). There are 15 residues in the CDR3. The V end lost 0 bases, the J end lost 5 bases, and 10 bases lay between the germline ends. Germline assignment: CDR1 LNHNV and CDR2 YYDKDF (reference sequence). The CDR3 region has the DNA TGTGCCACCAGCAGAGATGTACAGGCAAATGAAAAACTGTTTTTT. Translated: CATSRDVQANEKLFF.

The chain links TRBV7-2 to TRBJ2-3; 9 bases agree with TRBD2. CDR1 is SGHTA and CDR2 is FQGNSA in the germline V gene. The CDR3 consists of 15 residues. V shed 5 bases, J shed 6 bases, and the junction held 9 bases outside the gene matches. The CDR3 loop is CASSPPAGGVDTQYF. The CDR3 nucleotides read TGTGCCAGCAGCCCACCAGCGGGGGGTGTGGATACGCAGTATTTT.

This rearrangement joins TRBV7-9 to TRBJ2-7; TRBD2 aligns across 8 bases. The V and J ends lost 4 bases and 6 bases, in that order; junction bases with no gene match: 5. Germline V gene lookup returns CDR1 SEHNR and CDR2 FQNEAQ (reference sequence). The CDR3 loop spans 13 amino acids. The CDR3 is CASSSGGVAEQYV. CDR3 sequence (DNA): TGTGCCAGCAGCTCGGGGGGGGTCGCCGAGCAGTACGTC.

This chain links TRBV7-9 with TRBJ2-3, with 14 positions matching TRBD2. The germline V gene has CDR1 SEHNR and CDR2 FQNEAQ (reference sequence). Germline trimming cut 4 bases from V and 0 bases from J; bases unmatched to any gene: 6. CDR3 length: 18 amino acids. The CDR3 DNA reads TGTGCCAGCAGCTCCAGGACTAGCGGGGGGCGGAGCACAGATACGCAGTATTTT. Its protein product is CASSSRTSGGRSTDTQYF. Full variable domain (outside the CDR3, taken from reference TRBV7-9 and TRBJ2-3): DTGVSQNPRHKITKRGQNVTFRCDPISEHNRLYWYRQTLGQGPEFLTYFQNEAQLEKSRLLSDRFSAERPKGSFSTLEIQRTEQGDSAMYLCASSSRTSGGRSTDTQYFGPGTRLTVL.

A remark on this clonotype: A read error may be the cause here, since a much bigger clone is one base away. This rearrangement joins TRBV5-1 to TRBJ2-3; either TRBD1 or TRBD2 may fit D (6 bases each). The CDR3 is 16 residues long. Germline V gene lookup returns CDR1 SGHRS and CDR2 YFSETQ. The CDR3 nucleotides read TGCGCCAGCAGCGCCGGGGGCGGAACTAGCACAGGTACGCAGTATTTT. Translation: CASSAGGGTSTGTQYF.

In the case of this clonotype: This may be a read error: a much more frequent sequence differs by one nucleotide. The J gene is TRBJ1-2, the V gene TRBV7-9, with D possibly being TRBD1 (5 bases). Between the trimmed V and J ends, which lost 5 bases and 0 bases, there was a span of 13 bases. Germline V CDR1 and CDR2: SEHNR, FQNEAQ (reference sequence). The CDR3 is 15 residues long. The CDR3 region is CASSPLGPSNYGYTF. The CDR3 nucleotides are TGTGCCAGCAGCCCTCTGGGGCCTTCTAACTATGGCTACACCTTC.

This clonotype appeared many times. The chain recombines TRBV10-3 with TRBJ1-1; D unresolved. The ends were cut back, 0 bases at V and 5 bases at J, with 13 bases in the middle. Germline loops: CDR1 ENHRY, CDR2 SYGVKD. The CDR3 consists of 15 residues. The CDR3 is CAISESGPGVTEAFF. DNA of the CDR3: TGTGCCATCAGTGAGTCAGGACCGGGCGTTACTGAAGCTTTCTTT.